This T cell receptor beta chain was sequenced during a study of cytomegalovirus exposure and HLA in healthy donors. Study-level information: Of the donors genotyped, about 410 in all, less than 90% fell in the Caucasian-associated ancestry cluster.

PCR used 60 Vbeta primers and 13 Jbeta primers. Method: immunoSEQ multiplex PCR; TCRdb's copy keeps in-frame clones and lacks some. The table shows about 140,000 clones, with 75% occurring only once. Regarding this clone: The target antigen is unknown.

V gave up 0 bases and J gave up 8 bases, with 12 bases separating them. This CDR3 has 14 residues. Germline V gene sequence: CDR1 SGHRS, CDR2 YFSETQ. Study-level results: TCR beta V- and J-gene trimming was later associated with a missense DCLRE1C variant. Certain sequence variants were highly shared and formed a cluster, and this cluster was likely a sequencing artifact. Reported findings show TCR beta sequences accurately forecast HLA-A and HLA-B alleles in most subjects.

The J gene is TRBJ2-1, the V gene TRBV5-1; TRBD1 might be the D (6 bases). What was sequenced was PBMCs. This TCR was sampled from a man between 18 and 35 years old in good health and CMV-seropositive. The CDR3 here is CASSLVRGSDEQFF. CDR3 in DNA: TGCGCCAGCAGCTTGGTCAGGGGCTCGGATGAGCAGTTCTTC.